Following are 9 T cell receptor beta chains from one sample sequenced in a study of cytomegalovirus exposure and HLA in healthy donors. PCR primers comprised 60 Vbeta and 13 Jbeta primers. Only in-frame clones appear in the TCRdb table, and some are missing; sequencing was by immunoSEQ multiplex PCR. The profile covers tens of thousands of clones, with around four fifths appearing a single time and 2.7% taken by the ten largest. Sequenced material: PBMCs. These receptors all come from a young man in good health and CMV-seronegative.

The genes are TRBV4-1 and TRBJ1-6; D is perhaps TRBD1 (5 bases). V lost 4 bases, J lost 6 bases, and 16 bases lay in between. Germline CDR1 and CDR2: MGHRA and YSYEKL. This CDR3 is 16 amino acids long. In DNA form, the CDR3 reads TGCGCCAGCAGCCGAGAAATAGGGACTGTTAATTCACCCCTCCACTTT. Translating it yields CASSREIGTVNSPLHF.

The chain has TRBV2 and TRBJ1-5; D unresolved. V was trimmed by 8 bases and J by 0 bases, leaving 14 bases between them. CDR3 length: 15 amino acids. Looked up from germline, CDR1 is SNHLY and CDR2 is FYNNEI. The CDR3 DNA sequence: TGTGCCAGCGATGAGGGAGGCGTTAGCAATCAGCCCCAGCATTTT. Its translation is CASDEGGVSNQPQHF.

This chain links TRBV2 with TRBJ1-4; D might be TRBD1 (5 bases). V was trimmed by 5 bases and J by 10 bases, leaving 17 bases between them. The germline V gene has CDR1 SNHLY and CDR2 FYNNEI. The CDR3 has 14 amino acids. The CDR3 nucleotides read TGTGCCAGCAGTCCACGGGGGGAAGGCGGAAAACTGTTTTTT. It translates to CASSPRGEGGKLFF.

As to this clone: An end of the junction differs from the germline gene, which may be a read error. DNA for the CDR3: TGTGCTAGCAGCCCTACAGGGTCGGAGACCCAGTACTTC. Its protein is CASSPTGSETQYF. This sequence joins TRBV7-7 and TRBJ2-5, with a tentative D call TRBD1 (6 bases). This CDR3 is 13 amino acids long. CDR1 and CDR2 (germline): SSHAT, FNYEAQ (reference sequence).

The rearrangement joins TRBV5-4 to TRBJ1-1; TRBD1 matches 8 bases. Trimming removed 4 bases from V and 5 bases from J; junction bases left unmatched: 10. The CDR3 contains 15 residues. Per germline, CDR1 SGHNT and CDR2 YYREEE (reference sequence). In DNA, the CDR3 is TGTGCCAGCAGCCGACAGGGGAGAGCGGCAACTGAAGCTTTCTTT. Its translation is CASSRQGRAATEAFF.

This sequence joins TRBV5-1 and TRBJ2-1, with D unresolved. The CDR3 has 15 residues. Trimming stripped 0 bases from V and 1 base from J, with 8 bases between. Germline V gives CDR1 SGHRS, CDR2 YFSETQ. The chain's CDR3 is CASSLDSESYNEQFF. Here the CDR3 DNA reads TGCGCCAGCAGCTTGGATAGTGAATCCTACAATGAGCAGTTCTTC.

Details on this clone: Relative to the germline gene, one junction end is altered; a read error may explain this. The V call is TRBV7-7, the J call TRBJ2-1, with 14 bases lining up with TRBD2. The CDR3 totals 15 residues. Germline V lookup: CDR1 SSHAT, CDR2 FNYEAQ (reference sequence). DNA of the CDR3: TGTGCTAGCAGCTTAGGACTAGCGGGGGGCAATGAGCAGTTCTTC. Protein sequence: CASSLGLAGGNEQFF.

V and J are TRBV5-5 and TRBJ1-5; 8 positions match TRBD1. Germline loops: CDR1 SGHKS, CDR2 YYEKEE (reference sequence). Unmatched junction bases numbered 6, after V lost 1 base and J lost 6 bases. The CDR3 runs 15 residues. As DNA, the CDR3 is TGTGCCAGCAGCTTGTACAGGGGGAATGGTCAGCCCCAGCATTTT. Translating gives CASSLYRGNGQPQHF.

The chain couples TRBV29-1 to TRBJ1-2; maybe TRBD1 (5 bases). The V and J ends lost 5 bases and 5 bases respectively, with 12 bases between them. This CDR3 contains 12 residues. Germline CDR1 SQVTM, CDR2 ANQGSEA. Here the CDR3 reads CSVTDSLYGYTF. DNA for the CDR3: TGCAGCGTTACCGACAGTCTATATGGCTACACCTTC.